The clone carrying this TCR beta chain was recorded a few times. Antigen specificity is unknown. The ends lost 3 bases at V and 4 bases at J; junction bases unmatched: 8. The CDR3 runs 15 residues. Per germline, CDR1 LGHNA and CDR2 YSLEER. The data belong to a study of T cells after yellow fever vaccination. Study-level information: SMART-Seq v4 Ultra Low Input served to prepare low-cell-number fractions. General study results and limits: Weaker, the secondary response peaked sooner, at day 5 versus 15.

From the 5' RACE reads, TCRdb called clonotypes with MiXCR, one entry per CDR3 protein. The sample lists hundreds of thousands of distinct CDR3 sequences, over 15% seen once, with around 17% in the top ten. This receptor was obtained from a man aged 18 to 29 who received the YFV17D yellow fever vaccine. V and J are TRBV4-3 and TRBJ2-7; 8 bases fit TRBD2. Sequenced here: PBMCs, sampled before the yellow fever booster vaccination. DNA for the CDR3: TGCGCCAGCAGCCAGGAGGGGCGGGGGGCATACGAGCAGTACTTC. Translated, it gives CASSQEGRGAYEQYF.